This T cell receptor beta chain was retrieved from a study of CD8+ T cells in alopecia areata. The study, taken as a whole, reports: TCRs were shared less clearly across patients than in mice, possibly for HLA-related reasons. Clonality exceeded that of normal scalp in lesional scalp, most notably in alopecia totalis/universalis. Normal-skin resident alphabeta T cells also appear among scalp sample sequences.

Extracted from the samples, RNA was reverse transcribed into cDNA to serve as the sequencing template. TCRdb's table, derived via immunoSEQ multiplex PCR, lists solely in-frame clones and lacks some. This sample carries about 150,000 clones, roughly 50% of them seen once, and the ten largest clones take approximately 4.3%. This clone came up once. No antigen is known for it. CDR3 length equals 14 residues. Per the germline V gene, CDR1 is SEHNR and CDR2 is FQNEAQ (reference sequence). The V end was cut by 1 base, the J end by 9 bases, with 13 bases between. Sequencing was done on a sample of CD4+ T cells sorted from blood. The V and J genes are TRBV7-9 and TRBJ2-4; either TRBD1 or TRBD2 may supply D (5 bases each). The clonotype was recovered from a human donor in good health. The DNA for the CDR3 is TGTGCCAGCAGCTTAGTCGGGACGGGGATCATTCAGTACTTC. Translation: CASSLVGTGIIQYF.